The T cell receptor beta chain described here comes from a study of OX40 agonist ivuxolimab in advanced cancers. Regarding the study as a whole: The study observed clonal expansion of CD4+ and CD8+ blood T cells by week 6 at 0.1 to 3.0 mg/kg.

Assay used: immunoSEQ multiplex PCR; TCRdb lists only in-frame clones, some missing. Of roughly 19,000 clones listed, approximately 90% were seen once; the top ten hold around 11%. Germline-derived CDR1 and CDR2 are SNHLY and FYNNEI. V gave up 3 bases and J gave up 4 bases, with 12 bases separating them. The CDR3 is 14 residues long. Regarding this clone: Antigen: not known.

The sequencing here drew on CD4+ or CD8+ T cells sorted from blood, taken in a trial of the OX40 agonist ivuxolimab. The chain combines TRBV2 with TRBJ1-2; D unclear. This clonotype originated in an adult with an advanced solid tumor such as melanoma, head and neck, liver or kidney cancer. The CDR3 sequence: CASSDGQRIYGYTF. CDR3 DNA: TGTGCCAGCAGTGATGGGCAGAGGATCTATGGCTACACCTTC.